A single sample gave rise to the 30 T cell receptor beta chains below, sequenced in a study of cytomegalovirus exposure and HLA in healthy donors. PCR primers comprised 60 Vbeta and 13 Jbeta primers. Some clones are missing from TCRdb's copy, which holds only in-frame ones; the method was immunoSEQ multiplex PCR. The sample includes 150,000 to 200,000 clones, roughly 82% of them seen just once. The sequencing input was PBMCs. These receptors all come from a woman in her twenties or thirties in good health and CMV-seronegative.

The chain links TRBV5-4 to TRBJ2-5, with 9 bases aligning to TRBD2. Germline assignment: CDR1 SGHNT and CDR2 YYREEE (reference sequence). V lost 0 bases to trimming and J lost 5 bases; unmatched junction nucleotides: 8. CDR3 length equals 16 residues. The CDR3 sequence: CASSLGLRGGRETQYF. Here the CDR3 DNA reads TGTGCCAGCAGCTTGGGTTTGCGGGGGGGCCGGGAGACCCAGTACTTC. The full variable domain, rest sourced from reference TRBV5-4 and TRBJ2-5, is ETGVTQSPTHLIKTRGQQVTLRCSSQSGHNTVSWYQQALGQGPQFIFQYYREEENGRGNFPPRFSGLQFPNYSSELNVNALELDDSALYLCASSLGLRGGRETQYFGPGTRLLVL.

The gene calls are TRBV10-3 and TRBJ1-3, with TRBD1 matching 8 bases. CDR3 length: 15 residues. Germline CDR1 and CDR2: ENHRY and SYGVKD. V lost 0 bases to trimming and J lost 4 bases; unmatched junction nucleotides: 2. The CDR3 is CAISESDRAGNTIYF. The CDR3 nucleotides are TGTGCCATCAGTGAGTCGGACAGGGCAGGAAACACCATATATTTT.

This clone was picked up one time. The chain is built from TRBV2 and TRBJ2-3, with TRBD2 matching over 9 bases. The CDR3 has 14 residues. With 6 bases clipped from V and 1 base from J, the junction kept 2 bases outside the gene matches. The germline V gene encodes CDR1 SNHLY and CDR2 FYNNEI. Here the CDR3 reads CASRRTSGTDTQYF. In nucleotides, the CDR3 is TGTGCCAGCAGAAGGACTAGCGGCACAGATACGCAGTATTTT.

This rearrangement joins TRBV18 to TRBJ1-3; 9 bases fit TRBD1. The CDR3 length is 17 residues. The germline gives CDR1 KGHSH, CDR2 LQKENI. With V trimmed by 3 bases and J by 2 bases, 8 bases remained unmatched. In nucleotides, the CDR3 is TGTGCCAGCTCACCGGAGGACAGGGGTTGGACTGGAAACACCATATATTTT. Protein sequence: CASSPEDRGWTGNTIYF.

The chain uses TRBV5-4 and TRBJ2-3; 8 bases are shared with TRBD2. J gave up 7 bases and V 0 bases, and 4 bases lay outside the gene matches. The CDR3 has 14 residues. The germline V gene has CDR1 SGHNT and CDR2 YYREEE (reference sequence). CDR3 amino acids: CASSLESGSYTQYF. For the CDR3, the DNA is TGTGCCAGCAGCTTGGAAAGCGGGAGTTATACGCAGTATTTT.

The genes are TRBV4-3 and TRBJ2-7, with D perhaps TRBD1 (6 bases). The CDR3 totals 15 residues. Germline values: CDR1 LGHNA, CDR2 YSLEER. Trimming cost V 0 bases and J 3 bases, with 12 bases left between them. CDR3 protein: CASSQEPGHNYEQYF. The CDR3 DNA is TGCGCCAGCAGCCAAGAGCCGGGACACAACTACGAGCAGTACTTC.

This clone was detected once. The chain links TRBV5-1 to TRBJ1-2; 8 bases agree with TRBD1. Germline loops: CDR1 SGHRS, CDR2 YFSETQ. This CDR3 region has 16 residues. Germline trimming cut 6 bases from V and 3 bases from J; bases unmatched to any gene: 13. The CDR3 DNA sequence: TGCGCCAGCAATACCGGGACAGGACTTTTTGACTATGGCTACACCTTC. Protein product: CASNTGTGLFDYGYTF. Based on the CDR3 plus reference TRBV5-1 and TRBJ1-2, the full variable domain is KAGVTQTPRYLIKTRGQQVTLSCSPISGHRSVSWYQQTPGQGLQFLFEYFSETQRNKGNFPGRFSGRQFSNSRSEMNVSTLELGDSALYLCASNTGTGLFDYGYTFGSGTRLTVV.

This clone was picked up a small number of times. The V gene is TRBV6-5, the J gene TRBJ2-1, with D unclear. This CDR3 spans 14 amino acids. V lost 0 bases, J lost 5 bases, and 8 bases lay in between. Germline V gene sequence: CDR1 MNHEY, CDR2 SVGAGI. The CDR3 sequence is CASSYSSENNEQFF. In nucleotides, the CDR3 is TGTGCCAGCAGTTACTCGTCAGAAAACAATGAGCAGTTCTTC.

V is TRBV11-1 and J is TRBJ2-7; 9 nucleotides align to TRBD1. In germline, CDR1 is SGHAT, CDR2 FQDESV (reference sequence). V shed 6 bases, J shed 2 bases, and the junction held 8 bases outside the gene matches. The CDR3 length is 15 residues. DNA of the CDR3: TGTGCCAGCAGTCCGGACGGACAGGGGACCTACGAGCAGTACTTC. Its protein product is CASSPDGQGTYEQYF. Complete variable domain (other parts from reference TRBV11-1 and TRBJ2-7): EAEVAQSPRYKITEKSQAVAFWCDPISGHATLYWYRQILGQGPELLVQFQDESVVDDSQLPKDRFSAERLKGVDSTLKIQPAELGDSAMYLCASSPDGQGTYEQYFGPGTRLTVT.

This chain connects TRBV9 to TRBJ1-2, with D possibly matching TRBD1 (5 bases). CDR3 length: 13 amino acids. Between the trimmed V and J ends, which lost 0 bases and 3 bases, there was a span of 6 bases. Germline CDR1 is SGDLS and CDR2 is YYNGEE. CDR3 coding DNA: TGTGCCAGCAGCGTAGAGGGGTACTATGGCTACACCTTC. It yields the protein CASSVEGYYGYTF.

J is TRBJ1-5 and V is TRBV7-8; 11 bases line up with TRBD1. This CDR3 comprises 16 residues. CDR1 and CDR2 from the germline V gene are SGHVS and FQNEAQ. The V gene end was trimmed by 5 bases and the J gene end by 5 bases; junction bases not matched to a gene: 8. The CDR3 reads CASSNQGQGVDQPQHF. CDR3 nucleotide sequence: TGTGCCAGCAGCAACCAGGGACAGGGGGTTGATCAGCCCCAGCATTTT. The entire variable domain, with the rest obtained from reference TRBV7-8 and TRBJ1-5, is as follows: GAGVSQSPRYKVAKRGQDVALRCDPISGHVSLFWYQQALGQGPEFLTYFQNEAQLDKSGLPSDRFFAERPEGSVSTLKIQRTQQEDSAVYLCASSNQGQGVDQPQHFGDGTRLSIL.

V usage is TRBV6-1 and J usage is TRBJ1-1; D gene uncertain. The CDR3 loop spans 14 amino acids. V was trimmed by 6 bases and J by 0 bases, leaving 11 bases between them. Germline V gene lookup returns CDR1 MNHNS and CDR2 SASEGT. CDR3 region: CASRVGGLNTEAFF. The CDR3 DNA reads TGTGCCAGCAGGGTAGGAGGCTTGAACACTGAAGCTTTCTTT.

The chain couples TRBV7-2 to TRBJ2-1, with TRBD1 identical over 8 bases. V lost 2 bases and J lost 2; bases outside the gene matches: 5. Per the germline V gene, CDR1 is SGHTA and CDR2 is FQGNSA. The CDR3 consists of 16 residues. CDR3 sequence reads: CASSLRAGGAYNEQFF. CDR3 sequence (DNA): TGTGCCAGCAGCTTAAGGGCAGGGGGCGCCTACAATGAGCAGTTCTTC. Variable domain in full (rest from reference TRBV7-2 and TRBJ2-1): GAGVSQSPSNKVTEKGKDVELRCDPISGHTALYWYRQSLGQGLEFLIYFQGNSAPDKSGLPSDRFSAERTGGSVSTLTIQRTQQEDSAVYLCASSLRAGGAYNEQFFGPGTRLTVL.

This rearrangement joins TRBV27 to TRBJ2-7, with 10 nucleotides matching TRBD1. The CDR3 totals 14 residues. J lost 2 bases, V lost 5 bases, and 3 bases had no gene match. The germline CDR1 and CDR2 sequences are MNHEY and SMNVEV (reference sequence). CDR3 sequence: CASSETGGPYEQYF. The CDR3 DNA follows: TGTGCCAGCAGTGAGACAGGGGGCCCCTACGAGCAGTACTTC.

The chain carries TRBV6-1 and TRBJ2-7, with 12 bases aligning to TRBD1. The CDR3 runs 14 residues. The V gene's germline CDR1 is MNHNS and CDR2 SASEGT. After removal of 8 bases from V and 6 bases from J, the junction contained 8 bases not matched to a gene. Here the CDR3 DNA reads TGTGCCAGCGACCGGGACAGGGGGCCCTTCGAGCAGTACTTC. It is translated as CASDRDRGPFEQYF.

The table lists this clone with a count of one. The CDR3 DNA reads TGTGCCACCAGTAGGGGGCGCGTTACGGGAGATACGCAGTATTTT. This sequence encodes CATSRGRVTGDTQYF. This chain connects TRBV15 to TRBJ2-3; TRBD1 matches at 7 bases. Germline values: CDR1 LNHNV, CDR2 YYDKDF (reference sequence). There are 15 residues in the CDR3. V was pared by 6 bases and J by 5 bases, with 11 bases of the junction left unmatched.

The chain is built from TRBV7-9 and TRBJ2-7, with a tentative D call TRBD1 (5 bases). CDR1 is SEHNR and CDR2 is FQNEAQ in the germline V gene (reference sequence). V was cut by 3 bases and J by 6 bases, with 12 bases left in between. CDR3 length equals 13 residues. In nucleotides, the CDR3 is TGTGCCAGCAGCTTTGGCAGGGTCGGCGAGCAGTACTTC. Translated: CASSFGRVGEQYF.

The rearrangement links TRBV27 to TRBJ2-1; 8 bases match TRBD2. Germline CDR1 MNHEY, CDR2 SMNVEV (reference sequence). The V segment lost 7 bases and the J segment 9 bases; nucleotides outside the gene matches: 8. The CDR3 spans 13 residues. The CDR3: CASTREGGGEQFF. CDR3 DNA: TGTGCCAGCACTCGGGAGGGTGGGGGTGAGCAGTTCTTC.

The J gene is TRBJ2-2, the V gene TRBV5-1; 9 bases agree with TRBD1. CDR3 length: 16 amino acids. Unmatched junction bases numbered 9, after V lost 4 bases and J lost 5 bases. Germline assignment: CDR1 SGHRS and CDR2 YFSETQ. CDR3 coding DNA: TGCGCCAGCAGCCAACGACAGGGGGGCCGAACCGGGGAGCTGTTTTTT. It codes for CASSQRQGGRTGELFF.

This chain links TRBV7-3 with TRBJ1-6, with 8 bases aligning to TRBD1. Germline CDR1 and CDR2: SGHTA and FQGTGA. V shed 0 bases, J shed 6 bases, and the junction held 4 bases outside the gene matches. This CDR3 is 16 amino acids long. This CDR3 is CASSLTGGQGNSPLHF. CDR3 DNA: TGTGCCAGCAGCTTAACGGGCGGACAGGGTAATTCACCCCTCCACTTT. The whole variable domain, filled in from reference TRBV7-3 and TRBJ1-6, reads GAGVSQTPSNKVTEKGKYVELRCDPISGHTALYWYRQSLGQGPEFLIYFQGTGAADDSGLPNDRFFAVRPEGSVSTLKIQRTERGDSAVYLCASSLTGGQGNSPLHFGNGTRLTVT.

In nucleotides, the CDR3 is TGTGCCAGCAGTACCGGACAGGCGAACACTGAAGCTTTCTTT. It is translated as CASSTGQANTEAFF. This sequence joins TRBV28 and TRBJ1-1; the match to TRBD1 covers 7 bases. V lost 5 bases to trimming and J lost 1 base; unmatched junction nucleotides: 4. The CDR3 has 14 amino acids. CDR1 is MDHEN and CDR2 is SYDVKM in the germline V gene.

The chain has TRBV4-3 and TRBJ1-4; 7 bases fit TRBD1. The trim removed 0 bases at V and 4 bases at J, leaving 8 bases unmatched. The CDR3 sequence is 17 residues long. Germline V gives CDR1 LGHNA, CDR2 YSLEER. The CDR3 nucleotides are TGCGCCAGCAGCCAAGATATTGGGACAGTGAATAATGAAAAACTGTTTTTT. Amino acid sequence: CASSQDIGTVNNEKLFF.

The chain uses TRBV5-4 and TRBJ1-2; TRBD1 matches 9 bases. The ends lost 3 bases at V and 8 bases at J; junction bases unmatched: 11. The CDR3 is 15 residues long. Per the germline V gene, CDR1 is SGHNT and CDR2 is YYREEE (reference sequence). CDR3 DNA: TGTGCCAGCAGCTCGCCATCGGACAGGGGCTTGGGCTACACCTTC. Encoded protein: CASSSPSDRGLGYTF.

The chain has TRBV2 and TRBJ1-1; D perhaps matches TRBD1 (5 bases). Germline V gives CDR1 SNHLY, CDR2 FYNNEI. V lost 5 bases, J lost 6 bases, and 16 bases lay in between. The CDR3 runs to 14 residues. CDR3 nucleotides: TGTGCCAGCAGTAAACCTCCGCAGGGTTCTGAAGCTTTCTTT. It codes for CASSKPPQGSEAFF.

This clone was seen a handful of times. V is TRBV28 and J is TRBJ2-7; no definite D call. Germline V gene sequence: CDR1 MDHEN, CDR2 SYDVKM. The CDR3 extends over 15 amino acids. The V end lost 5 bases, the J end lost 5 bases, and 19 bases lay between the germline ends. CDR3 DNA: TGTGCCAGCAGTGCCCAATTTCGCTGGAGCCACGAGCAGTACTTC. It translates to CASSAQFRWSHEQYF.

CDR3 sequence: CASSPGTEGYTF. The CDR3 DNA is TGTGCCAGCAGCCCCGGGACAGAAGGCTACACCTTC. The chain carries TRBV5-5 and TRBJ1-2; 7 bases fit TRBD1. The V gene end was trimmed by 4 bases and the J gene end by 8 bases; junction bases not matched to a gene: 5. Germline-derived CDR1 and CDR2 are SGHKS and YYEKEE (reference sequence). This CDR3 has 12 amino acids.

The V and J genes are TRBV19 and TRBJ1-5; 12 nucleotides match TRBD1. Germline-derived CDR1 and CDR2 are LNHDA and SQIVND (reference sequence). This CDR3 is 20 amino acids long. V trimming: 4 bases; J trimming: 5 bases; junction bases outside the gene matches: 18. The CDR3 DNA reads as TGTGCCAGTAGTACGCCGGAGGACTCCACGGGACAGGGGGCCGATCAGCCCCAGCATTTT. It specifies CASSTPEDSTGQGADQPQHF.

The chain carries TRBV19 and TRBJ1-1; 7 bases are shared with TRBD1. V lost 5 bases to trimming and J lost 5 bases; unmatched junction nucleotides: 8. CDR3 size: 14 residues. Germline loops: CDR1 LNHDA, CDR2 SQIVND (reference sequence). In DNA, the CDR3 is TGTGCCAGTAGTCCCCAGGGGGGACGGACTGAAGCTTTCTTT. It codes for CASSPQGGRTEAFF.

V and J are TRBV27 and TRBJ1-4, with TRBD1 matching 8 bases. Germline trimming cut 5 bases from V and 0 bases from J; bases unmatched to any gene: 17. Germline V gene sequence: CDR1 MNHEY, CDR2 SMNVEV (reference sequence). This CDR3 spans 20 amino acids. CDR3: CASSLRGAGGMSATNEKLFF. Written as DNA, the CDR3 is TGTGCCAGCAGTCTAAGGGGGGCAGGGGGCATGAGCGCAACTAATGAAAAACTGTTTTTT.

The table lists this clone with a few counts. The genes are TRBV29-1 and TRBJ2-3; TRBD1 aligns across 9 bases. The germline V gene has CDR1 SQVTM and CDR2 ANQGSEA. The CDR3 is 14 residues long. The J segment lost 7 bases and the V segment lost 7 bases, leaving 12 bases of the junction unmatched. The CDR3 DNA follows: TGCAGCGGTGACGCCGGGACAGGGTCGAATACGCAGTATTTT. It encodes CSGDAGTGSNTQYF.